These 21 T cell receptor beta chains originate from one sample sequenced in a study of shared clonotypes between healthy human individuals. Positive CCR7 selection of CD45RO-negative cells yielded the naive CD8 cells, and terminally differentiated effector memory CD45RA+ cells were excluded. The method was immunoSEQ multiplex PCR; TCRdb's version includes in-frame clones alone and lacks a portion of them. The table has 1.5 million to 2.5 million clones, 85% to 95% seen once. The sequenced sample consisted of naive CD8+ T cells sorted from blood. Receptor source: a man between 18 and 35 years old in good health.

The chain has TRBV9 and TRBJ2-3, with no clear D. Trimming pared 0 bases from V and 4 bases from J, leaving 9 bases between. The germline V gene has CDR1 SGDLS and CDR2 YYNGEE. The CDR3 has 14 residues. The CDR3 loop reads CASSVGSIADTQYF. As DNA, the CDR3 is TGTGCCAGCAGCGTAGGGTCAATAGCAGATACGCAGTATTTT.

The V gene is TRBV7-2, the J gene TRBJ2-2; TRBD2 matches at 10 bases. CDR3 length equals 16 residues. Germline V gene lookup returns CDR1 SGHTA and CDR2 FQGNSA. The junction had 9 bases not matched to a gene; V was cut back by 1 base and J by 10 bases. DNA for the CDR3: TGTGCCAGCAGCTTAGGCCTAGCGGGGGCTTACGAGGAGCTGTTTTTT. Protein: CASSLGLAGAYEELFF.

This sequence joins TRBV7-3 and TRBJ1-1; 8 nucleotides match TRBD1. CDR3 length: 16 residues. Germline V gene data show CDR1 as SGHTA and CDR2 as FQGTGA. J was trimmed by 2 bases and V by 5 bases; bases with no gene match: 10. This chain's CDR3 is CASSPKGTGKNTEAFF. CDR3 coding DNA: TGTGCCAGCAGCCCCAAGGGGACAGGCAAAAACACTGAAGCTTTCTTT.

This clone showed up just once. This sample also contains other DNA sequences that code for the same CDR3. This chain links TRBV9 with TRBJ2-7; either TRBD1 or TRBD2 may fit D (5 bases each). Between the trimmed V and J ends, which lost 4 bases and 1 base, there was a span of 15 bases. From germline, CDR1 is SGDLS and CDR2 YYNGEE. This CDR3 contains 15 residues. The CDR3 DNA sequence: TGTGCCAGCAGCCCAACCGGGACGGCTTCCTACGAGCAGTACTTC. Amino acids: CASSPTGTASYEQYF.

The chain couples TRBV27 to TRBJ2-3; TRBD2 matches 12 bases. V lost 5 bases to trimming and J lost 8 bases; unmatched junction nucleotides: 11. Germline lookup yields CDR1 MNHEY and CDR2 SMNVEV (reference sequence). This CDR3 spans 16 amino acids. Written as DNA, the CDR3 is TGTGCCAGCAGTGGGTCTAGCGGGGGGGTCTTGAGTACGCAGTATTTT. Protein: CASSGSSGGVLSTQYF.

The CDR3 loop reads CASSLPGGLAGQETQYF. For the CDR3, the DNA is TGTGCCAGCTCACTCCCGGGCGGACTAGCGGGGCAAGAGACCCAGTACTTC. This sequence joins TRBV18 and TRBJ2-5; 12 bases are a match to TRBD2. Germline lookup yields CDR1 KGHSH and CDR2 LQKENI. After removal of 4 bases from V and 2 bases from J, the junction contained 8 bases not matched to a gene. The CDR3 length is 17 residues.

The chain links TRBV19 to TRBJ1-5; D is possibly TRBD1 (5 bases). This CDR3 is built from 19 residues. Germline CDR1 reads LNHDA; CDR2 reads SQIVND (reference sequence). V was clipped by 7 bases and J by 0 bases, with 25 bases between them. CDR3 sequence (DNA): TGTGCCAGTACCCCGGCTCTGGGGCGGAGGGCCTATAGCAATCAGCCCCAGCATTTT. Its translation is CASTPALGRRAYSNQPQHF.

This chain uses TRBV19 with TRBJ1-1; D is ambiguous. The germline V and J ends were trimmed by 7 bases and 1 base, with 13 bases remaining between them. The CDR3 is made up of 14 amino acids. Germline V gives CDR1 LNHDA, CDR2 SQIVND (reference sequence). CDR3 in amino acids: CASIPRAANTEAFF. In DNA, the CDR3 is TGTGCCAGTATCCCGCGGGCCGCGAACACTGAAGCTTTCTTT.

CDR3 sequence (DNA): TGTGCCAGCAGCTTGTGGGGGTTCGATCAGCCCCAGCATTTT. It encodes CASSLWGFDQPQHF. The chain is built from TRBV7-8 and TRBJ1-5; the D gene is possibly TRBD1 (5 bases). CDR3 length: 14 amino acids. Trimming cost V 3 bases and J 5 bases, with 11 bases left between them. Germline loops: CDR1 SGHVS, CDR2 FQNEAQ.

The gene calls are TRBV29-1 and TRBJ2-5; either TRBD1 or TRBD2 may supply D (5 bases each). The CDR3 has 12 residues. The V gene lost 3 bases and the J gene lost 7 bases, with 12 bases spanning the gap. The V gene's germline CDR1 is SQVTM and CDR2 ANQGSEA. DNA for the CDR3: TGCAGCGTTGACCCCGGGGCGGGGACCCAGTACTTC. It is translated as CSVDPGAGTQYF.

The chain joins TRBV5-6 to TRBJ2-5; D uncertain. Germline values: CDR1 SGHDT, CDR2 YYEEEE. The CDR3 consists of 12 residues. The V end lost 1 base, the J end lost 8 bases, and 9 bases lay between the germline ends. For the CDR3, the DNA is TGTGCCAGCAGCTTGAGGCCGAGTACCCAGTACTTC. Residues: CASSLRPSTQYF.

The J gene is TRBJ2-3, the V gene TRBV5-4; 11 bases are shared with TRBD1. This CDR3 is built from 17 residues. The germline gives CDR1 SGHNT, CDR2 YYREEE (reference sequence). V was clipped by 0 bases and J by 4 bases; unmatched bases: 7. CDR3 protein: CASSLDRTGGVADTQYF. In DNA, the CDR3 is TGTGCCAGCAGCTTGGACAGGACAGGGGGCGTCGCAGATACGCAGTATTTT.

The table lists this clone with a count of one. This sample includes further DNA sequences coding for the same CDR3. The rearrangement uses TRBV28 and TRBJ2-3; D is perhaps TRBD2 (5 bases). This CDR3 contains 15 residues. V lost 2 bases to trimming and J lost 0 bases, with 9 bases between them. Germline CDR1 is MDHEN and CDR2 is SYDVKM. CDR3: CASSLGRVSTDTQYF. CDR3 bases: TGTGCCAGCAGTTTAGGGCGGGTTAGCACAGATACGCAGTATTTT.

The chain recombines TRBV29-1 with TRBJ2-2, with D possibly being TRBD1 or TRBD2 (5 bases each). The length of the CDR3 is 15 residues. Germline-derived CDR1 and CDR2 are SQVTM and ANQGSEA. The V gene lost 4 bases and the J gene lost 1 base, with 13 bases spanning the gap. The CDR3 here is CSVAFIGGNTGELFF. Written as DNA, the CDR3 is TGCAGCGTTGCTTTTATTGGGGGGAACACCGGGGAGCTGTTTTTT.

The V gene is TRBV2, the J gene TRBJ2-3; 13 nucleotides line up with TRBD2. The CDR3 totals 16 residues. Germline V gene sequence: CDR1 SNHLY, CDR2 FYNNEI. J gave up 6 bases and V 6 bases, and 9 bases lay outside the gene matches. The CDR3: CASRDGLAGVDDTQYF. The CDR3 DNA reads as TGTGCCAGCAGGGATGGACTAGCGGGAGTAGACGATACGCAGTATTTT. Filled out from reference TRBV2 and TRBJ2-3, the complete variable domain reads EPEVTQTPSHQVTQMGQEVILRCVPISNHLYFYWYRQILGQKVEFLVSFYNNEISEKSEIFDDQFSVERPDGSNFTLKIRSTKLEDSAMYFCASRDGLAGVDDTQYFGPGTRLTVL.

This CDR3 is CASSLGRGNGGTEAFF. CDR3 nucleotide sequence: TGCGCCAGCAGCTTGGGCAGGGGCAACGGCGGCACTGAAGCTTTCTTT. The chain joins TRBV5-1 to TRBJ1-1; possible D gene TRBD1, 6 bases. V lost 0 bases, J lost 4 bases, and 16 bases lay in between. CDR3 length: 16 residues. Looked up from germline, CDR1 is SGHRS and CDR2 is YFSETQ.

This chain uses TRBV27 with TRBJ2-1; 8 bases align to TRBD1. Germline-derived CDR1 and CDR2 are MNHEY and SMNVEV (reference sequence). Unmatched junction bases numbered 11, after V lost 7 bases and J lost 0 bases. This CDR3 comprises 17 residues. Here the CDR3 DNA reads TGTGCCAGCAAGTTTGTCTCCGGGACAGGCTCCTACAATGAGCAGTTCTTC. Translated: CASKFVSGTGSYNEQFF.

The chain recombines TRBV9 with TRBJ2-1; D gene ambiguous. The germline V and J ends were trimmed by 0 bases and 6 bases, with 10 bases remaining between them. Germline CDR1 and CDR2: SGDLS and YYNGEE. This CDR3 is built from 14 residues. The CDR3 protein is CASSVEGFRNEQFF. As DNA, the CDR3 is TGTGCCAGCAGCGTAGAGGGATTCCGCAATGAGCAGTTCTTC.

The chain combines TRBV6-1 with TRBJ2-7; 7 bases agree with TRBD1. V gave up 6 bases and J gave up 2 bases; unmatched junction bases: 7. CDR1 is MNHNS, CDR2 SASEGT, per germline. The CDR3 totals 14 residues. In DNA, the CDR3 is TGTGCCAGCAGCGCCGGGACAGCCACCTACGAGCAGTACTTC. This sequence encodes CASSAGTATYEQYF.

This chain uses TRBV9 with TRBJ1-2, with a weak D call TRBD1 (5 bases). Trimming left V 4 bases short and J 6 bases short, with 16 bases between. Germline V gives CDR1 SGDLS, CDR2 YYNGEE. The CDR3 is 14 residues long. The CDR3 sequence: CASSPNTGIDGYTF. CDR3 nucleotides: TGTGCCAGCAGCCCGAACACAGGTATCGATGGCTACACCTTC.

The rearrangement uses TRBV4-1 and TRBJ1-2, with 9 bases aligning to TRBD1. V gave up 4 bases and J gave up 3 bases; unmatched junction bases: 9. The germline V gene encodes CDR1 MGHRA and CDR2 YSYEKL. The CDR3 has 16 residues. The CDR3 bases are TGCGCCAGCAGCCCTTTGATCCGGGACAGGGACTATGGCTACACCTTC. Protein sequence: CASSPLIRDRDYGYTF.